This T cell receptor beta chain was captured by sequencing in a study of blood T cell repertoires in COVID-19. Study summary: Sites across the United States, Italy and Spain contributed samples from acute and convalescent COVID-19. PBMCs, B-cell-depleted T cells, or T cells provided the cDNA or gDNA that made up the material.

Original processing methods: Using reference gene primer amplification, nucleated cell counts were estimated. TCRdb keeps only in-frame clones here, not all; method: immunoSEQ multiplex PCR. The D gene and trimming were derived from the DNA, and the V and J assignments and clone size from that table. The sample has roughly 110,000 clones, roughly 90% seen once; the top ten hold 15% to 20%. The CDR3 has 14 residues. Germline V gene sequence: CDR1 SGHTA, CDR2 FQGNSA. V lost 0 bases, J lost 4 bases, and 10 bases lay in between. Concerning this clone itself: The same CDR3 also results from other DNA sequences found in this sample.

The rearrangement uses TRBV7-2 and TRBJ2-7; tentative D call: TRBD2 (6 bases). The sequencing sample was made of peripheral blood. The receptor comes from a human donor with acute or convalescent COVID-19. The donor label of this sample is uncertain. CDR3 coding DNA: TGTGCCAGCAGCTTAGCGGGGGGACCGTACGAGCAGTACTTC. This encodes CASSLAGGPYEQYF.